The rows below give T cell receptor beta chains drawn from one sample of a study of cytomegalovirus exposure and HLA in healthy donors. This table comes from immunoSEQ multiplex PCR, and its TCRdb copy is limited to in-frame clones, with some not included. This table has 120,000 to 150,000 clones, 55% to 80% appearing once. Sequences were obtained from PBMCs. Receptors were obtained from a human donor in good health. CDR3s include the opening cysteine and the closing phenylalanine or tryptophan. The order of the fields is D gene, clone size, CDR3 length, J gene, V gene, CDR3 DNA, CDR3 protein. A D gene is named only where the DNA matches it firmly. Clone size appears in some rows only: once, few, many, or a class for an expanded clone.

- | - | 13 | TRBJ1-3 | TRBV7-2 | TGTGCCAGCAGCTTAACGGACAGAAACACCATATATTTT | CASSLTDRNTIYF
- | - | 15 | TRBJ1-3 | TRBV7-8 | TGTGCCAGCAGCTTAGCGTTCAGGGGCGGAGACACTATATATTTT | CASSLAFRGGDTIYF
- | - | 12 | TRBJ2-2 | TRBV5-1 | TGCGCCAGCAGCCCCGAGGCCGGGGAGCTGTTTTTT | CASSPEAGELFF
- | - | 13 | TRBJ2-7 | TRBV11-2 | TGTGCCAGCAGCTTGGGCCACTCCTACGAGCAGTACTTC | CASSLGHSYEQYF
- | - | 14 | TRBJ2-7 | TRBV19 | TGTGCCAGTAGTATTCTCTACGGGAACTACGAGCAGTACTTC | CASSILYGNYEQYF
- | - | 13 | TRBJ1-1 | TRBV6-5 | TGTGCCAGCAGTGGGGGACAGAACACTGAAGCTTTCTTT | CASSGGQNTEAFF
- | - | 17 | TRBJ2-6 | TRBV19 | TGTGCCACCTCCCCTCAGGGAAAAGACTCTGGGGCCAACGTCCTGACTTTC | CATSPQGKDSGANVLTF
TRBD1 | - | 14 | TRBJ1-1 | TRBV27 | TGTGTCAGCAGTTCTACAGGGGTGAACACTGAAGCTTTCTTT | CVSSSTGVNTEAFF
TRBD1 | - | 14 | TRBJ2-4 | TRBV27 | TGTGCCAGCAGTGTCGCCGGGACAGTAAACATTCAGTACTTC | CASSVAGTVNIQYF
- | - | 13 | TRBJ2-7 | TRBV6-1 | TGTGCCAGCAGTCTAGGACAGTCCTACGAGCAGTACTTC | CASSLGQSYEQYF
- | - | 13 | TRBJ2-1 | TRBV5-5 | TGTGCCAGCAGCTTGGAAACAGGGCCTGAGCAGTTCTTC | CASSLETGPEQFF
TRBD2 | - | 13 | TRBJ2-5 | TRBV15 | TGTGCCACCCGGGAGGGCTCGGTGGAGACCCAGTACTTC | CATREGSVETQYF
- | - | 14 | TRBJ1-1 | TRBV27 | TGTGCCAGCAGCCTCTATCGGGGGGCTTTCGAAGCTTTCTTT | CASSLYRGAFEAFF
- | - | 19 | TRBJ2-1 | TRBV1 | TGCACCAGCAGCTTACGACTAGCGGGGATGCTAAGCTCCTACAATGAGCAGTTCTTC | CTSSLRLAGMLSSYNEQFF
- | - | 13 | TRBJ1-1 | TRBV28 | TGTGCCAGCCCCCCCGGAGAGGGCGATGAAGCTTTCTTT | CASPPGEGDEAFF
- | - | 13 | TRBJ2-5 | TRBV7-9 | TGTGCCAGCAGTTACACAGGGCAGAAGACCCAGTACTTC | CASSYTGQKTQYF
TRBD2 | few | 16 | TRBJ2-1 | TRBV15 | TGTGCCACCAGCAGAGATCGGAGCGGGATCTACAATGAGCAGTTCTTC | CATSRDRSGIYNEQFF
- | once | 16 | TRBJ2-5 | TRBV7-2 | TGTGCCAGCAGCTTAGAAGGGTGGGAGGGGGGAGAGACCCAGTACTTC | CASSLEGWEGGETQYF
- | - | 11 | TRBJ2-2 | TRBV2 | TGTGCCAGCAACGTAGCCGGGGAGCTGTTTTTT | CASNVAGELFF
- | - | 12 | TRBJ2-1 | TRBV19 | TGTGCCAGTAGTCCACAGACGAATGAGCAGTTCTTC | CASSPQTNEQFF
TRBD2 | few | 14 | TRBJ2-7 | TRBV5-1 | TGCGCCAGCAGCTTCACTAGCGGAGCTTACGAGCAGTACTTC | CASSFTSGAYEQYF
TRBD1 | once | 15 | TRBJ1-6 | TRBV6-1 | TGTGCCAGCAGCCAGGACAGGGAAGGGAATTCACCCCTCCACTTT | CASSQDREGNSPLHF
TRBD2 | once | 17 | TRBJ2-2 | TRBV4-2 | TGTGCCAGCAGCCAAGAGGGGGGACTAGCGGGGGCCGGGGAGCTGTTTTTT | CASSQEGGLAGAGELFF
- | - | 13 | TRBJ2-7 | TRBV5-4 | TGTGCCAGCAGCCTAGCTGCGGGATACGAGCAGTACTTC | CASSLAAGYEQYF
TRBD2 | - | 15 | TRBJ2-7 | TRBV27 | TGTGCCAGCAGCCTAATAGGGACTAGGCTCTACGAGCAGTACTTC | CASSLIGTRLYEQYF
- | once | 13 | TRBJ1-2 | TRBV18 | TGTGCCAGCTCACCACAGGGGGAAGGTGGCTACACCTTC | CASSPQGEGGYTF
- | - | 13 | TRBJ2-2 | TRBV9 | TGTGCCAGCAGCCCCTACCGTACCGGGGAGCTGTTTTTT | CASSPYRTGELFF
TRBD1 | - | 17 | TRBJ1-1 | TRBV5-4 | TGTGCCAGCAGCCGCATACAGGGGGCGATTGGGGTCACTGAAGCTTTCTTT | CASSRIQGAIGVTEAFF
- | - | 12 | TRBJ1-3 | TRBV6-1 | TGTGCCAGCATGAACCAGGGGTGCACCATATATTTT | CASMNQGCTIYF
TRBD1 | - | 13 | TRBJ2-5 | TRBV30 | TGTGCCTGGAGTCAGGGGGAACCAGAGACCCAGTACTTC | CAWSQGEPETQYF
TRBD1 | - | 16 | TRBJ2-2 | TRBV10-1 | TGCGCCAGCAGTGAGTCGTGGGACAGGGTCACCGGGGAGCTGTTTTTT | CASSESWDRVTGELFF
TRBD2 | once | 15 | TRBJ2-7 | TRBV5-1 | TGCGCCAGCAGCTTGGGGCCTAGCGGGAGCTACGAGCAGTACTTC | CASSLGPSGSYEQYF
TRBD2 | once | 13 | TRBJ2-1 | TRBV29-1 | TGCAGCGTATACTCGGGACTAGATAATGAGCAGTTCTTC | CSVYSGLDNEQFF
- | - | 14 | TRBJ2-7 | TRBV5-6 | TGTGCCAGCAGCCCCCCCACAGGGAACCACGAGCAGTACTTC | CASSPPTGNHEQYF
- | once | 13 | TRBJ2-7 | TRBV5-8 | TGTGCCAGCAGCTTTGGATCAGGGGCCGAGCAGTACTTC | CASSFGSGAEQYF
TRBD2 | - | 17 | TRBJ2-2 | TRBV7-9 | TGTGCCAGCAGCTTATTTGGAGCGGGGGCGCGCACCGGGGAGCTGTTTTTT | CASSLFGAGARTGELFF
- | - | 14 | TRBJ1-1 | TRBV7-8 | TGTGCCAGCAGCTTTGGTCAGGGTGACACTGAAGCTTTCTTT | CASSFGQGDTEAFF
- | - | 11 | TRBJ2-2 | TRBV19 | TGTGCCACAACAAACACCGGGGAGCTGTTTTTT | CATTNTGELFF
TRBD1 | once | 16 | TRBJ2-7 | TRBV19 | TGTGCCAGTAGTAGACCCCGGACAGGGGAAAGCCACGAGCAGTACTTC | CASSRPRTGESHEQYF
TRBD2 | - | 14 | TRBJ2-5 | TRBV7-8 | TGTGCCAGCAGCTTGTACGGGGAGGGGGAGACCCAGTACTTC | CASSLYGEGETQYF
- | once | 14 | TRBJ1-1 | TRBV9 | TGTGCCAGCAGCGTAAACGGGGAGAACACTGAAGCTTTCTTT | CASSVNGENTEAFF
- | once | 16 | TRBJ2-1 | TRBV4-1 | TGCGCCAGCAGCCAAGTTACGGGAGCGGACTACAATGAGCAGTTCTTC | CASSQVTGADYNEQFF
- | - | 15 | TRBJ1-2 | TRBV28 | TGTGCCAGCAGACCACACAGGGATATAAACTATGGCTACACCTTC | CASRPHRDINYGYTF
TRBD1 | few | 15 | TRBJ1-1 | TRBV27 | TGTGCCAGCAGCAGACAGGGGTGGGGAGACACTGAAGCTTTCTTT | CASSRQGWGDTEAFF
TRBD1 | - | 18 | TRBJ1-5 | TRBV7-6 | TGTGCCAGCAGCTCGGGGACAGGGGGCATGGGATTTGTTCAGCCCCAGCATTTT | CASSSGTGGMGFVQPQHF
TRBD2 | - | 17 | TRBJ2-3 | TRBV27 | TGTGCCAGCAGTTTATTCACTAGCGGGGGGGCCCGGGGTACGCAGTATTTT | CASSLFTSGGARGTQYF
- | - | 14 | TRBJ1-1 | TRBV5-4 | TGTGCCAGTAGCTGGGGAGCCGGGTGGAATGAAGCTTTCTTT | CASSWGAGWNEAFF
- | many | 17 | TRBJ2-7 | TRBV28 | TGTGCCAGCACCAGAGAGGAGGGTATCGGCCTACGAGACGAGCAGTACTTC | CASTREEGIGLRDEQYF
TRBD1 | - | 14 | TRBJ2-1 | TRBV19 | TGTGCCAGTAGTAGTAACGACAGGGTGGGTGAGCAGTTCTTC | CASSSNDRVGEQFF
TRBD2 | - | 15 | TRBJ2-3 | TRBV2 | TGTGCCAGCACGCGGACTAGCGGGGGGAAAGATACGCAGTATTTT | CASTRTSGGKDTQYF
TRBD1 | once | 14 | TRBJ2-3 | TRBV5-1 | TGCGCCAGCAGCTTGGACAGGGGGCGTGATACGCAGTATTTT | CASSLDRGRDTQYF
TRBD2 | - | 14 | TRBJ2-1 | TRBV5-1 | TGCGCCAGCAGCTTAACTAGCGGGAATGATGAGCAGTTCTTC | CASSLTSGNDEQFF
TRBD1 | - | 14 | TRBJ2-7 | TRBV5-4 | TGTGCCAGCAGCTTCGCAGGGGGCGGCTACGAGCAGTACTTC | CASSFAGGGYEQYF
TRBD1 | - | 15 | TRBJ2-5 | TRBV5-6 | TGTGCCAGCAGCTTGGATGCAGGGGGTGGAGAGACCCAGTACTTC | CASSLDAGGGETQYF
TRBD2 | - | 15 | TRBJ2-7 | TRBV18 | TGTGCCAGCTCGGCCGGGACTAGCGGCTCCTACGAGCAGTACTTC | CASSAGTSGSYEQYF
- | - | 15 | TRBJ2-5 | TRBV11-2 | TGTGCCAGCAGCTTCACCGGGATCCCTCCGGAGACCCAGTACTTC | CASSFTGIPPETQYF
TRBD2 | - | 15 | TRBJ2-1 | TRBV7-9 | TGTGCCAGCAGCTCCCCCGGGACTAGAGACAATGAGCAGTTCTTC | CASSSPGTRDNEQFF